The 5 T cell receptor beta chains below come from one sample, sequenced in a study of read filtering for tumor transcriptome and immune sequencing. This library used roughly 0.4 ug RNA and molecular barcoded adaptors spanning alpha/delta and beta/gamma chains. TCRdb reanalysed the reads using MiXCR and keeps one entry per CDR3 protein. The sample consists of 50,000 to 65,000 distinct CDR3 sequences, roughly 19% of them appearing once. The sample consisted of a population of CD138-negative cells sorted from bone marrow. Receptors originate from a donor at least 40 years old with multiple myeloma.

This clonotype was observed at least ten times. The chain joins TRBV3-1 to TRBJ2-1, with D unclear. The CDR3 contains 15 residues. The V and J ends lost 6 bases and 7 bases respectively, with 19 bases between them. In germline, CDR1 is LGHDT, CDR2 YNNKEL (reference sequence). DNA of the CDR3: TGTGCCAGCAGTAGACGTGGACGGCCAAAAAATGAGCAGTTCTTC. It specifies CASSRRGRPKNEQFF.

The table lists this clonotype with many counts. CDR3 in amino acids: CASRSGQASTEAFF. The CDR3 DNA is TGCGCCAGCAGGTCCGGACAGGCGAGCACTGAAGCTTTCTTT. V and J are TRBV5-1 and TRBJ1-1; 7 nucleotides agree with TRBD1. The germline gives CDR1 SGHRS, CDR2 YFSETQ. CDR3 size: 14 residues. The J segment lost 4 bases and the V segment lost 5 bases, leaving 8 bases of the junction unmatched.

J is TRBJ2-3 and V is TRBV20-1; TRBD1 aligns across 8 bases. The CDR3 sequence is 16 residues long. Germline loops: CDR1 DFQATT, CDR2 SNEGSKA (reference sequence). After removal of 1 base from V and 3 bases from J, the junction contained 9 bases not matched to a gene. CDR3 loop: CSARGTPTGETDTQYF. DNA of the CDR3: TGCAGTGCTAGAGGGACCCCGACAGGGGAAACAGATACGCAGTATTTT.

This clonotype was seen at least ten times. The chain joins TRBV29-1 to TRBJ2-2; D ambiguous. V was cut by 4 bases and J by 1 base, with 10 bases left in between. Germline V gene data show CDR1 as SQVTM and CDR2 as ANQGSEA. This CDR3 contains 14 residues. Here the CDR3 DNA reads TGCAGCGTTGGGGGTACGGTGAACACCGGGGAGCTGTTTTTT. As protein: CSVGGTVNTGELFF.

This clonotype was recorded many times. CDR3 sequence: CASSFYGSETQYF. In DNA, the CDR3 is TGTGCCAGCAGTTTCTATGGTAGCGAGACCCAGTACTTC. This sequence joins TRBV27 and TRBJ2-5; D is uncertain. V was trimmed by 3 bases and J by 5 bases, leaving 10 bases between them. This CDR3 has 13 amino acids. In germline, CDR1 is MNHEY, CDR2 SMNVEV (reference sequence).